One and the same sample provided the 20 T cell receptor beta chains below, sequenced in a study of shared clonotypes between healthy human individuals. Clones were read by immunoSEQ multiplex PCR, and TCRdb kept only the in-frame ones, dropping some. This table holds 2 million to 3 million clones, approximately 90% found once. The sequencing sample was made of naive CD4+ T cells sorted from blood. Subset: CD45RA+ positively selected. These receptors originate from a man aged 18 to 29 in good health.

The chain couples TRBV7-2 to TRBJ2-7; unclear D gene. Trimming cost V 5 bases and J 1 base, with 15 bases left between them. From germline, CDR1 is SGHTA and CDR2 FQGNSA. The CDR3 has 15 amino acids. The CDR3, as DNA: TGTGCCAGCAGCCTAGGCCATACAGCGTCCTACGAGCAGTACTTC. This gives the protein CASSLGHTASYEQYF.

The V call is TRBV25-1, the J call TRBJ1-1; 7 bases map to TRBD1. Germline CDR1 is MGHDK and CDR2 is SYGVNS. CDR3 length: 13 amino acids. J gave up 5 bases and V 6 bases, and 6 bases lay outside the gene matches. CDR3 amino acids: CASRGTVRTEAFF. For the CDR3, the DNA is TGTGCCAGCAGGGGGACAGTTCGAACTGAAGCTTTCTTT.

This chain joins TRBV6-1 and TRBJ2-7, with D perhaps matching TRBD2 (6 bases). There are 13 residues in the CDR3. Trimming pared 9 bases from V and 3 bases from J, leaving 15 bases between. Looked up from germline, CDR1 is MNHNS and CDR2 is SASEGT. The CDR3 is CASTGTWDYEQYF. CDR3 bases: TGTGCCAGTACCGGGACTTGGGACTACGAGCAGTACTTC.

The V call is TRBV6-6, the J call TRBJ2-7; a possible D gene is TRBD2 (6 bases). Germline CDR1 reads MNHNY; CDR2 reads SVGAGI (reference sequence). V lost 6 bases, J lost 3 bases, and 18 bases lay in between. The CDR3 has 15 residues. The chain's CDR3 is CASSRGTASIYEQYF. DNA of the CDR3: TGTGCCAGCAGCCGCGGGACCGCGTCTATCTACGAGCAGTACTTC.

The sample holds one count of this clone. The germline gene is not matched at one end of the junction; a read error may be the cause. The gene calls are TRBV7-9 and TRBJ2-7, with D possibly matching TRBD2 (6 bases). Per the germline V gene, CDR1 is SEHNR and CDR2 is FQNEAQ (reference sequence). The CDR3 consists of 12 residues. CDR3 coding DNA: TGTGCCAGCAGCTTAATCAGCCTAGCGCAGAACTTC. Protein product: CASSLISLAQNF.

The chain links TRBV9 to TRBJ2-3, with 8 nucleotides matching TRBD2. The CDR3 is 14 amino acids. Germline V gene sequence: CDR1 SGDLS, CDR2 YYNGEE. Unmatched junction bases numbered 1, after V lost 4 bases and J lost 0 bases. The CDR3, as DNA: TGTGCCAGCAGCCGGACTAGCAGCACAGATACGCAGTATTTT. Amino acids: CASSRTSSTDTQYF.

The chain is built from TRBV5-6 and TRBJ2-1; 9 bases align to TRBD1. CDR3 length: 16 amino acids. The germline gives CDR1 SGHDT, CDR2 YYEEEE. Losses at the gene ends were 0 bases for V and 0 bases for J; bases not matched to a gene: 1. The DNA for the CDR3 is TGTGCCAGCAGCTTGGCACAGGGGGCCTCCTACAATGAGCAGTTCTTC. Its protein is CASSLAQGASYNEQFF.

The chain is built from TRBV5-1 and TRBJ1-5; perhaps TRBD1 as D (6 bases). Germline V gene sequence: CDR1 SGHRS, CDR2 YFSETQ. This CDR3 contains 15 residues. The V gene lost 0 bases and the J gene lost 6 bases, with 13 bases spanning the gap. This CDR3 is CASSLEGVGGQPQHF. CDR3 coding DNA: TGCGCCAGCAGCTTGGAGGGGGTAGGGGGTCAGCCCCAGCATTTT.

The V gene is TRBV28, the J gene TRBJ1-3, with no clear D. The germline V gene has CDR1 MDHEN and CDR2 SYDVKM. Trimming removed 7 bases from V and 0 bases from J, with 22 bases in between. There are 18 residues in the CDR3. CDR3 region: CASTPLLPSPGSGNTIYF. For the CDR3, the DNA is TGTGCCAGCACCCCGCTATTGCCCTCTCCAGGCTCTGGAAACACCATATATTTT.

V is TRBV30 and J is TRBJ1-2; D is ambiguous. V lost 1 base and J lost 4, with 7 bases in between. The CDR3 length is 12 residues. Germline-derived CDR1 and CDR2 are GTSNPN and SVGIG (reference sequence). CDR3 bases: TGTGCCTGGAGTGGGCAAAGCTATGGCTACACCTTC. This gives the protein CAWSGQSYGYTF.

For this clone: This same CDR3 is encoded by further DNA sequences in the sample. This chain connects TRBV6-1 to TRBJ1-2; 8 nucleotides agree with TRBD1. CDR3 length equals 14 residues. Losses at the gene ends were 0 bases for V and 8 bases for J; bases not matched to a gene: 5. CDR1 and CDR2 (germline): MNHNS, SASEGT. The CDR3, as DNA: TGTGCCAGCAGTGAAGCTCAGGGGGCCTGGGGCTACACCTTC. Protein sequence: CASSEAQGAWGYTF.

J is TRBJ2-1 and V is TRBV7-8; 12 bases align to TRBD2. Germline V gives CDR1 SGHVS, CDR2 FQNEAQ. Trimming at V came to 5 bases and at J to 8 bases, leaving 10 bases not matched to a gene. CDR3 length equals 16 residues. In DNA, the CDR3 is TGTGCCAGCAGCCAACCCCTAGCGGGAGGGCTGGATGAGCAGTTCTTC. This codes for CASSQPLAGGLDEQFF.

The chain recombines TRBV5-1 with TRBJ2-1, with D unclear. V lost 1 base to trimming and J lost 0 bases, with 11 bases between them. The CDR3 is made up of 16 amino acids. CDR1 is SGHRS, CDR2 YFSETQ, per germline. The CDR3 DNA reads TGCGCCAGCAGCTTGAACCCTATGAGCTCCTACAATGAGCAGTTCTTC. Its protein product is CASSLNPMSSYNEQFF.

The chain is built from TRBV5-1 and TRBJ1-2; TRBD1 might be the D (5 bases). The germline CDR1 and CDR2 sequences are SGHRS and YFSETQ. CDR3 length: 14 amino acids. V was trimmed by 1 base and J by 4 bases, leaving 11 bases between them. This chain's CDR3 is CASSLLPGTYGYTF. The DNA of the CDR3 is TGCGCCAGCAGCTTGTTGCCAGGGACCTATGGCTACACCTTC.

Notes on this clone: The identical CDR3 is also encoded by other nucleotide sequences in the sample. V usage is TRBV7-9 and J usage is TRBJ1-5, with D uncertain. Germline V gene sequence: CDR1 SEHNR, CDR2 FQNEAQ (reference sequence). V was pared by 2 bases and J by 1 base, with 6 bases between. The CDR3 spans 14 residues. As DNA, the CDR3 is TGTGCCAGCAGCTTATCAGAAAGCAATCAGCCCCAGCATTTT. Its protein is CASSLSESNQPQHF.

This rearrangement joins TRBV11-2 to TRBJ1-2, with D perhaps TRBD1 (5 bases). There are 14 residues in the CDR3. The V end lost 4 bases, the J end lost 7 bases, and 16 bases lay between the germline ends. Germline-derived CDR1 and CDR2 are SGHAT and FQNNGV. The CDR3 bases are TGTGCCAGCAGCTCAGACCGGGGCGAAGGTGGCTACACCTTC. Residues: CASSSDRGEGGYTF.

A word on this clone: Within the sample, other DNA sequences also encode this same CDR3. In DNA, the CDR3 is TGTGCCAGCAGCTCAACCAATGAGCAGTTCTTC. Translating it yields CASSSTNEQFF. The V gene is TRBV7-2, the J gene TRBJ2-1; D is unresolved. Trimming left V 4 bases short and J 6 bases short, with 4 bases between. From germline, CDR1 is SGHTA and CDR2 FQGNSA. This CDR3 has 11 amino acids.

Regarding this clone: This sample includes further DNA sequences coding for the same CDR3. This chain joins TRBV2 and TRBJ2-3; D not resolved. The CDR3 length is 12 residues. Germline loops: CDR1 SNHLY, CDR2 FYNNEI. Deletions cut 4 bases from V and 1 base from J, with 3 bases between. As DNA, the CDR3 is TGTGCCAGCAGTGGGGGCACAGATACGCAGTATTTT. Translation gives CASSGGTDTQYF.

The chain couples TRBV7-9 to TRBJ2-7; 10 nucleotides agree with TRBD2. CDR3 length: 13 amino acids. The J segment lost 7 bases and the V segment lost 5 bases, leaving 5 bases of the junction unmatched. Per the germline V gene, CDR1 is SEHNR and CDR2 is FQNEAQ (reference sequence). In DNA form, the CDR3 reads TGTGCCAGCAGCGTCACTAGCGGGAAGGAGCAGTACTTC. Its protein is CASSVTSGKEQYF. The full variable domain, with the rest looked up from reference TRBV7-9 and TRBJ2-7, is DTGVSQNPRHKITKRGQNVTFRCDPISEHNRLYWYRQTLGQGPEFLTYFQNEAQLEKSRLLSDRFSAERPKGSFSTLEIQRTEQGDSAMYLCASSVTSGKEQYFGPGTRLTVT.

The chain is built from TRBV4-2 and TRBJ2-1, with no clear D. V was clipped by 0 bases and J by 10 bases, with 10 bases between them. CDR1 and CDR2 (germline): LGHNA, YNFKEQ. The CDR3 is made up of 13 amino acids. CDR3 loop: CASSQDPKREQFF. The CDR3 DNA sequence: TGTGCCAGCAGCCAAGATCCGAAAAGGGAGCAGTTCTTC.